A selection of T cell receptor beta chains follows, all from one sample in a study of T cell clones after liver transplantation. Produced via immunoSEQ multiplex PCR; TCRdb's table is partial and in-frame only. This table has about 74,000 clones, 80% appearing once. Specimen: CD4+ T cells from blood, collected before liver transplant. The receptors here all came from a human donor who received a liver transplant. The CDR3 runs from the conserved cysteine through the conserved F or W. A D gene is named only where the DNA matches it firmly. Expanded clones are given a class, and other clones once, few, many or no size at all.

v_gene: TRBV5-1; j_gene: TRBJ2-2; abundance: .; d_gene: TRBD2; CDR3aa: CASSSTSGINTGELFF; CDR3nt: TGCGCCAGCAGCTCAACTAGCGGGATCAACACCGGGGAGCTGTTTTTT
v_gene: TRBV2; j_gene: TRBJ1-5; abundance: .; d_gene: TRBD1; CDR3aa: CASRGQASQPQHF; CDR3nt: TGTGCCAGCAGGGGACAGGCGAGTCAGCCCCAGCATTTT
v_gene: TRBV4-3; j_gene: TRBJ2-5; abundance: .; d_gene: TRBD2; CDR3aa: CASSHRRGGETQYF; CDR3nt: TGCGCCAGCAGCCACCGTCGGGGGGGAGAGACCCAGTACTTC
v_gene: TRBV18; j_gene: TRBJ1-4; abundance: .; d_gene: .; CDR3aa: CASSPLQHGGPGEKLFF; CDR3nt: TGTGCCAGCTCACCGCTTCAGCACGGGGGGCCAGGTGAAAAACTGTTTTTT
v_gene: TRBV11-2; j_gene: TRBJ2-1; abundance: .; d_gene: .; CDR3aa: CASSLGQLPLSYNEQFF; CDR3nt: TGTGCCAGCAGCTTAGGACAGTTACCCTTATCCTACAATGAGCAGTTCTTC
v_gene: TRBV5-1; j_gene: TRBJ2-5; abundance: .; d_gene: .; CDR3aa: CASSGGTMQETQYF; CDR3nt: TGCGCCAGTTCTGGGGGGACAATGCAAGAGACCCAGTACTTC
v_gene: TRBV5-4; j_gene: TRBJ1-1; abundance: .; d_gene: .; CDR3aa: CASSTENTEAFF; CDR3nt: TGTGCCAGCAGCACAGAGAACACTGAAGCTTTCTTT
v_gene: TRBV7-3; j_gene: TRBJ1-2; abundance: few; d_gene: .; CDR3aa: CASSFPGGDGYTF; CDR3nt: TGTGCCAGCAGCTTCCCCGGGGGCGATGGCTACACCTTC
v_gene: TRBV2; j_gene: TRBJ2-1; abundance: .; d_gene: .; CDR3aa: CASSVQDYNEQFF; CDR3nt: TGTGCCAGCAGTGTTCAGGACTACAATGAGCAGTTCTTC
v_gene: TRBV4-3; j_gene: TRBJ1-1; abundance: .; d_gene: .; CDR3aa: CASSPVRAYTEAFF; CDR3nt: TGCGCCAGCAGCCCAGTCAGGGCATACACTGAAGCTTTCTTT
v_gene: TRBV7-9; j_gene: TRBJ2-7; abundance: .; d_gene: .; CDR3aa: CASSLGRAYEQYF; CDR3nt: TGTGCCAGCAGCTTAGGCAGGGCATACGAGCAGTACTTC